This T cell receptor (beta chain) derives from a study of glioma-infiltrating T cells after dendritic cell vaccination (dated by TCRdb to the mid-2010s). About the investigation overall: Of the roughly 15 glioblastoma patients in the cohort, all drawn from Phase I and II dendritic cell vaccination trials, 9 were newly diagnosed and 6 had recurrent disease. Patients received autologous tumor lysate-pulsed dendritic cell vaccination between about 2003 and 2012. Three intradermal dendritic cell vaccine injections were administered to patients at biweekly intervals in the arm below the axilla. In glioblastoma patients vaccinated with dendritic cells, deep sequencing of TCR beta CDR3 regions served to measure tumor-infiltrating lymphocyte content and to compare repertoires between tumor and blood. The vaccine was prepared from monocyte-derived dendritic cells that were cultured for approximately seven days with IL-4 and GM-CSF and then pulsed overnight with autologous tumor lysate. Survival after dendritic cell vaccination was correlated with TCR sequencing metrics, such as TIL content and the overlap between tumor and blood repertoires.

With regard to this clone: Its target antigen remains unknown. Base quality data are lacking; no much larger clone is found one base away.

The immunoSEQ assay amplified TCRB CDR3 regions from 1.5 to 2.5 micrograms of genomic DNA, or from all available DNA when less than that amount was available. The multiplex PCR employed 60 forward primers targeting TCR V beta segments and 13 reverse primers targeting J beta segments. Synthetic control templates were spiked into each sample at limiting dilution to estimate reads per starting template. Reads of 87 bp were generated by sequencing on the Illumina HiSeq System. In the source study's methods: PCR and sequencing errors were removed by a nearest neighbor algorithm that merged closely related sequences. TCR overlap was measured as the percentage of unique tumor TCR beta sequences also present in the same patient's peripheral blood. TCRdb retrieved this table from immuneACCESS and kept in-frame rearrangements only. Not all clones are present; in checked studies, unresolved V genes account for under half, and no reason is known for the remainder. That table furnishes V, J and clone size, whereas the DNA furnished D and trimming. The sample table holds tens of thousands of clones, of which roughly four fifths were seen once. The ten largest clones take up 6% to 7.5% of the sample.

According to the germline V gene, CDR1 reads SGHAT and CDR2 reads FQNNGV. The V and J ends are trimmed by 6 bases and 2 bases, leaving 16 bases between them. The cysteine opens and the phenylalanine closes a CDR3 of 15 amino acids. Only the CDR3 region is kept as DNA, spanning 45 bases read in frame from base 1. Overall results and qualifications from the work: After dendritic cell vaccination, a higher estimated pretreatment TIL content predicted longer time to progression and longer overall survival. No direct relationship between TCR clonality and survival was found, suggesting that a diverse polyclonal response may matter. The response model built on TCR overlap across three groups was characterized as speculative, with prospective validation still needed. The cohort was small and heterogeneous, and full blood and tumor sets were available for few patients, with initial-recurrent tumor pairs available for even fewer patients.

The sample's time point label is to be understood as: after dendritic cell vaccination, including at tumor progression/relapse. Patients were selected on the basis of adequate residual fresh-frozen tumor tissue and more than two years of available survival data. None of the glioblastoma patients carried an isocitrate dehydrogenase mutation, although molecular status otherwise varied. PBMC were collected before vaccination, two weeks after the third vaccination, and at tumor progression when it occurred. The Qiagen DNeasy Blood extraction Kit was used to extract genomic DNA. This TCR was sampled from a human donor with glioblastoma. The V gene is TRBV11-2 and the J gene is TRBJ2-5, with a tentative D gene TRBD1 over 6 matching bases. The sample here was blood, taken after dendritic cell vaccination. The DNA reads TGTGCCAGCAGTATATCCCCAGGGGAGCAAGAGACCCAGTACTTC. This translates into CASSISPGEQETQYF.